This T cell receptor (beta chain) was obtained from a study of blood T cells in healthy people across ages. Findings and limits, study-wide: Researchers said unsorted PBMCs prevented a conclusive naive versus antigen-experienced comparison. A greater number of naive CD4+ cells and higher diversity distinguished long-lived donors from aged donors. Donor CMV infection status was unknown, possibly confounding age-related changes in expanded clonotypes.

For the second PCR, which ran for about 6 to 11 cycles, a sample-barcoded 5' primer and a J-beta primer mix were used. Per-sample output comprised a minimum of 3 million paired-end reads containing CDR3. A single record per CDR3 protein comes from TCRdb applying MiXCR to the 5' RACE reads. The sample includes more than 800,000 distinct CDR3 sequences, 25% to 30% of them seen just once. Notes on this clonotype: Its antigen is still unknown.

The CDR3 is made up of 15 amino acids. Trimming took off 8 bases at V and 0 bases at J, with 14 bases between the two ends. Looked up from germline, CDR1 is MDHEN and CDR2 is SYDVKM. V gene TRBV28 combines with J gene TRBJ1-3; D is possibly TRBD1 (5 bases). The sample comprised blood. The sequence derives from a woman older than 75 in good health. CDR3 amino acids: CASGTPGLSGNTIYF. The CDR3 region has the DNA TGTGCCAGCGGAACCCCAGGGCTCTCTGGAAACACCATATATTTT.